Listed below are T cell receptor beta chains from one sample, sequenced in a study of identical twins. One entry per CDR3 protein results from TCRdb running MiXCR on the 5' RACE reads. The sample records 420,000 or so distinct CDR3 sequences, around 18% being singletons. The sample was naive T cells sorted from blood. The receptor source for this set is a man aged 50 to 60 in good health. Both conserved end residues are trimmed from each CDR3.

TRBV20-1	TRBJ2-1	SANDWGGGGEQF
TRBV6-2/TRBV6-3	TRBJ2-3	ASSYVAGRESDTQY
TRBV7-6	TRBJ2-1	ASSLRSGRTNNEQF
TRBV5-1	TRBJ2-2	ASSSGLAGGIPNTGELF
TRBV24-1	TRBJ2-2	ATSGPTGELF
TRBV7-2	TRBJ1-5	ASSLAGDNNQPQH
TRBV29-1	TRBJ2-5	SVRRGNSQETQY
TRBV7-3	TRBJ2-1	ASSRSSGYNEQF
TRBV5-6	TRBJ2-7	ASSYTRDEQY
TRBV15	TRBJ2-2	ATSPEGTSVYTGELF
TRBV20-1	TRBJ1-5	SASGGVGQPQH
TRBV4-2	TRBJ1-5	ASSLSGAQGPQH
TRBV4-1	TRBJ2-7	ASSQGGQGWQY
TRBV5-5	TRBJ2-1	ASSLVDRGYNEQF
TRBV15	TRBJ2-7	ATSNSRTNYEQY
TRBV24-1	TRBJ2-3	ATSRKPGWSGGDTDTQY
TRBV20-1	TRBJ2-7	SARGTRLAVSYEQY
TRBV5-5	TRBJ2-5	ASSANREETQY
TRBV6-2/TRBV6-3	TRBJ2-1	ASSYSSWGQRNEQF
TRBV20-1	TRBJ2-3	SARASGGSTDTQY
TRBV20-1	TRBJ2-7	SASRTSGDEQY
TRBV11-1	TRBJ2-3	ASSLGRSGAPDTQY
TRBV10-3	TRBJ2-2	AIGDTGELF
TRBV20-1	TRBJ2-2	SASRAMAGELF
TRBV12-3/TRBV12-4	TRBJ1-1	ASSLRYAEAF
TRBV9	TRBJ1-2	ASSVGGGNYGYT
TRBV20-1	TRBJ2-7	SARPPGTGYEQY
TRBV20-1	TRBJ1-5	SARRGGQGAYQPQH
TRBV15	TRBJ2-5	ATSRDHSSTGVRETQY
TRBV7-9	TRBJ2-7	ASSLLRDRTLYEQY
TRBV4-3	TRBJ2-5	ASSQDHGAGANQETQY
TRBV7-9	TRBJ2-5	ASSRNSGRETQY
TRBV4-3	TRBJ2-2	ASSQDLGKTHGELF
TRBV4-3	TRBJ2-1	ASSQDQGAVEQF
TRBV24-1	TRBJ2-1	ATSDLGGDNEQF
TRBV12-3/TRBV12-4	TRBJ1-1	ASRSFTNTEAF
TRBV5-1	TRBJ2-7	ASSLAGQSSYEQY